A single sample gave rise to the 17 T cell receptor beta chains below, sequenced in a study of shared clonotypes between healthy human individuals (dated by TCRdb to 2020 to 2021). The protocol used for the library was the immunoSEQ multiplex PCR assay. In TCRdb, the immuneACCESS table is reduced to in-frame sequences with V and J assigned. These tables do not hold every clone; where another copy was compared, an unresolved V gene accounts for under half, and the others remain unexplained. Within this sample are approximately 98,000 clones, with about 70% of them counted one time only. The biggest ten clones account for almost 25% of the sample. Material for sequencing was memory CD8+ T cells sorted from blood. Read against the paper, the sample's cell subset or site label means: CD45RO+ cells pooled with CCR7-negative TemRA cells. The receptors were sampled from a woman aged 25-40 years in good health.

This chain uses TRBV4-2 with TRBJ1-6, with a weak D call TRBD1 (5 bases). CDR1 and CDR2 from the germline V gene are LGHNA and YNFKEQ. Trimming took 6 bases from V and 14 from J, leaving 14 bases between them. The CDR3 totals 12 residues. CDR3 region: CASSRDREALHF. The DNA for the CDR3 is TGTGCCAGCAGTCGAGACAGAGAAGCCCTCCACTTT.

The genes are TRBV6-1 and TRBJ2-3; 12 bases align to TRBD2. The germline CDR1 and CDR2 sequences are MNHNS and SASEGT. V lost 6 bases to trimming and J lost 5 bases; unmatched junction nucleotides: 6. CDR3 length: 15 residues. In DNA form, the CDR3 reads TGTGCCAGCAGCCAGACTAGCGGGAGAATAGATACGCAGTATTTT. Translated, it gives CASSQTSGRIDTQYF.

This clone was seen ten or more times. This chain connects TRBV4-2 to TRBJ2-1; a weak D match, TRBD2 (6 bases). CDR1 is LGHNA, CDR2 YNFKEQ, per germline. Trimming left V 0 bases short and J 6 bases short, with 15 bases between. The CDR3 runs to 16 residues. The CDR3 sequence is CASSQEEGSASNEQFF. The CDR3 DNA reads TGTGCCAGCAGCCAAGAGGAGGGTTCGGCCTCCAATGAGCAGTTCTTC.

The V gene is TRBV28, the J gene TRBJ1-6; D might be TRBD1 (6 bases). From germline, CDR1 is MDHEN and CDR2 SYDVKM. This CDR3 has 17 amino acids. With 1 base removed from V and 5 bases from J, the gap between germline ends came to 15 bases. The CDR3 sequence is CASSLLRGSRDNSPLHF. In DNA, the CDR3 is TGTGCCAGCAGTTTATTAAGGGGGTCTAGAGATAATTCACCCCTCCACTTT.

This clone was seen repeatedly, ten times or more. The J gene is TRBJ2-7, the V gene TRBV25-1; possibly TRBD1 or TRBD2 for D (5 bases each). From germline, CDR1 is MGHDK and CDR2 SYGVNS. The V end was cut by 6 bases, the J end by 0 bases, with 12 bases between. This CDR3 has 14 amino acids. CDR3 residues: CASSSGTTSYEQYF. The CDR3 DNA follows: TGTGCCAGCAGCTCCGGGACGACCTCCTACGAGCAGTACTTC.

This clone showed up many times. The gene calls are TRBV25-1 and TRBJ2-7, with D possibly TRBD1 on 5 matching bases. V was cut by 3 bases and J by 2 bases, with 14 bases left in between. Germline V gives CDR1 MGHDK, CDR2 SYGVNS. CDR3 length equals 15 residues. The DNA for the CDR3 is TGTGCCAGCAGTGATGGTAAACAGGATCCCTACGAGCAGTACTTC. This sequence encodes CASSDGKQDPYEQYF.

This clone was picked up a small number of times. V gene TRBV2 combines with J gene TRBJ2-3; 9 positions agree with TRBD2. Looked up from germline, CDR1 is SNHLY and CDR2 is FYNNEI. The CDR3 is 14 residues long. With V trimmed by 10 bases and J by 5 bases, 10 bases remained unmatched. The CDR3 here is CATREREAEDTQYF. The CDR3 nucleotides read TGTGCCACACGGGAGCGGGAGGCCGAAGATACGCAGTATTTT. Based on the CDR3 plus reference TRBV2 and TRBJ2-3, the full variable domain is EPEVTQTPSHQVTQMGQEVILRCVPISNHLYFYWYRQILGQKVEFLVSFYNNEISEKSEIFDDQFSVERPDGSNFTLKIRSTKLEDSAMYFCATREREAEDTQYFGPGTRLTVL.

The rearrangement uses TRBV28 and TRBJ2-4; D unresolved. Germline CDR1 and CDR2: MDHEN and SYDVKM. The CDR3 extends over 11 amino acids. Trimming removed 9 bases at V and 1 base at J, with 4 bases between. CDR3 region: CASGAKNIQYF. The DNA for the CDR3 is TGTGCCAGTGGGGCCAAAAACATTCAGTACTTC.

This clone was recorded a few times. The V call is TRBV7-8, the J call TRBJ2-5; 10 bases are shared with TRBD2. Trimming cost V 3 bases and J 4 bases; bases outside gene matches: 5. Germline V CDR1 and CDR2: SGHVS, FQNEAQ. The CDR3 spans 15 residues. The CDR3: CASSLLAGAAETQYF. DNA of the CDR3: TGTGCCAGCAGCTTGCTAGCGGGAGCAGCAGAGACCCAGTACTTC.

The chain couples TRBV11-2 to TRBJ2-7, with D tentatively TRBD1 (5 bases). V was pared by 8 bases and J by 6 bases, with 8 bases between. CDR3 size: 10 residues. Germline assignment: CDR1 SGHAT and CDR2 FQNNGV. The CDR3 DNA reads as TGTGCCAGCGCAGGGCTCGAGCAGTACTTC. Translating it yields CASAGLEQYF.

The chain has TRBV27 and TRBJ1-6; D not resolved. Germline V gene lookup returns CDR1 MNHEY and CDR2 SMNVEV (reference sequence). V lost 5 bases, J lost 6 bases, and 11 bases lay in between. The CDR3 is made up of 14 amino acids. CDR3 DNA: TGTGCCAGCAGTGCCCGGGTCCTTAATTCACCCCTCCACTTT. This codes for CASSARVLNSPLHF.

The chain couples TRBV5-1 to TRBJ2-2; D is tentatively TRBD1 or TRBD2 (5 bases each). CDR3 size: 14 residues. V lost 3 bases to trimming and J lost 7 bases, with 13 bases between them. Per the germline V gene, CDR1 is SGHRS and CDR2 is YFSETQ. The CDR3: CASSSGPKGGELFF. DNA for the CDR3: TGCGCCAGCAGCTCGGGACCGAAAGGCGGGGAGCTGTTTTTT.

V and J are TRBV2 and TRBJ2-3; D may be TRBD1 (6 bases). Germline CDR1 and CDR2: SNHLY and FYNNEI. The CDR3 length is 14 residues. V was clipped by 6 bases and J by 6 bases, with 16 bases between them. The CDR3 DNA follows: TGTGCCAGCAGCGAACCCAGGACAGCGGATACGCAGTATTTT. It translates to CASSEPRTADTQYF.

This CDR3 is CASSRSYPMDGDHEQYF. In DNA, the CDR3 is TGTGCCAGCAGTCGAAGCTACCCGATGGATGGGGACCACGAGCAGTACTTC. J is TRBJ2-7 and V is TRBV28; either TRBD1 or TRBD2 may fit D (5 bases each). CDR3 length: 17 amino acids. With 5 bases removed from V and 5 bases from J, the gap between germline ends came to 25 bases. Germline V lookup: CDR1 MDHEN, CDR2 SYDVKM.

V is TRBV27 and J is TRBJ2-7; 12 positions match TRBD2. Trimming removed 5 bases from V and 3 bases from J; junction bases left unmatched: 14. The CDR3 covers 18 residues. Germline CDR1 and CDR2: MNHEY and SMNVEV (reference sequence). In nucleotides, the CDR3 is TGTGCCAGCAGTCCAAGACTAGCGGGAGTGGGGAGGGGCTACGAGCAGTACTTC. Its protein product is CASSPRLAGVGRGYEQYF.

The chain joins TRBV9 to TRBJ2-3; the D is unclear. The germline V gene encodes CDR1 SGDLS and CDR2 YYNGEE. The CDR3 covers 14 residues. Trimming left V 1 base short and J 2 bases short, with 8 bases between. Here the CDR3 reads CASSVYPNTDTQYF. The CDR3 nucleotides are TGTGCCAGCAGCGTATACCCGAACACAGATACGCAGTATTTT.

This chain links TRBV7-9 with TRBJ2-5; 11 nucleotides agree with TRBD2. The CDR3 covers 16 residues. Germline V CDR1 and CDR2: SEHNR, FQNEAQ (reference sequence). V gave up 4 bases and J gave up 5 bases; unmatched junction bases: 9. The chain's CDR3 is CASSWALAGGRETQYF. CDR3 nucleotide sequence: TGTGCCAGCAGCTGGGCGCTAGCGGGAGGACGTGAGACCCAGTACTTC.